This T cell receptor (beta chain) was recovered during a study of shared clonotypes between healthy human individuals. The CDR3 runs to 12 residues. Deletions cut 0 bases from V and 6 bases from J, with 4 bases between. Germline V CDR1 and CDR2: SGDLS, YYNGEE. Donors were Caucasian adults residing in Nashville, Tennessee, USA. Libraries were prepared by immunoSEQ multiplex PCR; TCRdb keeps only in-frame clonotypes and omits some of them. The table includes some 2,000,000 clones, approximately 96% detected once. The J gene is TRBJ2-1, the V gene TRBV9; D gene uncertain. Sequencing was carried out using naive CD4+ T cells sorted from blood. Subset denoted: CD45RA+ positively selected. This TCR came from a man between 18 and 35 years old in good health. This CDR3 reads CASSVEFNEQFF. The CDR3 region has the DNA TGTGCCAGCAGCGTAGAGTTCAATGAGCAGTTCTTC.